Listed below are T cell receptor beta chains from one sample, sequenced in a study of T cell changes during pregnancy in multiple sclerosis. Measured with immunoSEQ multiplex PCR; TCRdb has only the in-frame clones, and not every one. The sample lists over 50,000 clones; about 87% were seen once. This specimen consisted of peripheral blood, obtained in the first trimester of pregnancy. Receptors were obtained from a female donor in good health, enrolled as a control in a pregnancy study. The CDR3 runs from the conserved cysteine through the conserved F or W. D genes are given only for firm matches. Only part of the rows carry a size: once, few, many, or a class if the clone is expanded.

size	length	V	D	J	DNA	CDR3
.	16	TRBV4-2	TRBD1	TRBJ2-4	TGTGCCAGCAGCCAAGTAGAAGTCGCAAGGGGGCACATTCAGTACTTC	CASSQVEVARGHIQYF
.	13	TRBV11-3	TRBD1	TRBJ2-7	TGTGCCAGCAGCTGGGGACAGGTCGGCGAGCAGTACTTC	CASSWGQVGEQYF
.	15	TRBV6-5	TRBD1	TRBJ1-2	TGTGCCAGCAGTTGGGAAGGGACAGGGGAATATGGCTACACCTTC	CASSWEGTGEYGYTF
.	16	TRBV6-6	.	TRBJ2-5	TGTGCCAGCAGTTCGCCCACGGGGGAGATCCAAGAGACCCAGTACTTC	CASSSPTGEIQETQYF
.	14	TRBV13	TRBD1	TRBJ1-1	TGTGCCAGCAGCGGAGGGACAGTGAACACTGAAGCTTTCTTT	CASSGGTVNTEAFF
once	16	TRBV5-6	TRBD1	TRBJ2-5	TGTGCCAGCAGCTTGGTCGGCAGGGGGCGCCAAGAGACCCAGTACTTC	CASSLVGRGRQETQYF
.	16	TRBV13	TRBD2	TRBJ2-5	TGTGCCAGCAGCTTAGGACGACTAGCTAGTATTCAGACCCAGTACTTC	CASSLGRLASIQTQYF
.	13	TRBV2	.	TRBJ1-2	TGTGCCAGCAGTGGGACACCCCACTATGGCTACACCTTC	CASSGTPHYGYTF
.	13	TRBV30	.	TRBJ2-7	TGTGCCTGGAGTGTACTCCTTTTCTACGAGCAGTACTTC	CAWSVLLFYEQYF
once	15	TRBV25-1	.	TRBJ2-5	TGTGCCAGCAGTGAATTGAGGGGGTACCAAGAGACCCAGTACTTC	CASSELRGYQETQYF
.	13	TRBV6-6	.	TRBJ2-3	TGTGCCAGCAGTTCAGAGGATACAGATACGCAGTATTTT	CASSSEDTDTQYF
once	17	TRBV2	.	TRBJ2-3	TGTGCCAGTGACAAGGGGGCGGGGATAGCTAGCACAGATACGCAGTATTTT	CASDKGAGIASTDTQYF
.	12	TRBV7-9	TRBD1	TRBJ1-2	TGTGCCAGCAGCTATGACAGGGATGGCTACACCTTC	CASSYDRDGYTF
.	15	TRBV10-3	TRBD1	TRBJ1-1	TGTGCCAGTACATTTGGGACAGGGGGAAGGACTGAAGCTTTCTTT	CASTFGTGGRTEAFF
.	14	TRBV9	.	TRBJ2-7	TGTGCCAGCAGCGGTAGACAGTCCTCCTACGAGCAGTACTTC	CASSGRQSSYEQYF